This T cell receptor beta chain was sequenced in a study of T cell repertoires in cytomegalovirus infection. Study background: Newly reported HLA-C-restricted and thoroughly characterized HLA-B-restricted CMV epitopes were employed. The public TCR beta signatures pointed to both CMV infection and matching HLA type. Study conclusions and caveats: Totalled public TCR beta family frequency picked out people who carried CMV plus the relevant HLA. Clonotype analysis showed dominance of the ex vivo response by HLA-C-restricted CMV-specific TCR beta clonotypes.

CDR1 and CDR2 (germline): MGHRA, YSYEKL. The CDR3 is made up of 14 amino acids. In regard to this clonotype: What it binds is unknown. A much larger clonotype is one base distant, so this may be a read error.

TCRdb re-called the reads with MiXCR, one entry per CDR3 protein. Among fewer than 1,000,000 distinct CDR3 sequences listed, roughly 30% were seen once. The sequencing used cultured CD8+ T cells from PBMCs, collected from culture after CMV antigen stimulation. This clonotype was obtained from a human donor in good health (CMV status not recorded). Some clones in this sample may be carry-over from other donors' samples. The rearrangement joins TRBV4-1 to TRBJ2-1, with TRBD2 matching over 8 bases. The CDR3 sequence: CTSSLRGGFNEQFF. CDR3 nucleotides: TGCACCAGCAGCCTCCGGGGGGGGTTCAATGAGCAGTTCTTC.